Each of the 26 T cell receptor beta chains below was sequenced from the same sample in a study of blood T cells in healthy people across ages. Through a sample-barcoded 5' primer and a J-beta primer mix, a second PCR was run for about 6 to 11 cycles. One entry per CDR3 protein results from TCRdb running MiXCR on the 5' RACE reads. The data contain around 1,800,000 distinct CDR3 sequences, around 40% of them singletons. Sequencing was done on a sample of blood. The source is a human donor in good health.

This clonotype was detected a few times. The CDR3 DNA sequence: TGTGCCAGCAGCTTATCAAACCTGGACGAGCAGTACTTC. Its protein is CASSLSNLDEQYF. The V gene is TRBV7-6, the J gene TRBJ2-5; D ambiguous. The assigned J gene may be wrong: the sequence end matches TRBJ2-7 better. The CDR3 length is 13 residues. The V gene's germline CDR1 is SGHVS and CDR2 FNYEAQ.

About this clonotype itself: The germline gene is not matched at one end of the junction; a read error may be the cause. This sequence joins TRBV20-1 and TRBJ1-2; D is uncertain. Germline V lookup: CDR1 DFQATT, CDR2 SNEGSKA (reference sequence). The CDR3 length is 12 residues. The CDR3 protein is CSASEVNYGCTF. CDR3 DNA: TGCAGTGCTAGTGAAGTTAACTATGGCTGCACCTTC.

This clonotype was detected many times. Here the CDR3 DNA reads TGTGCCAGCAGCTGGACTAGGGGTCCAGATACGCAGTATTTT. Protein: CASSWTRGPDTQYF. The rearrangement joins TRBV7-2 to TRBJ2-3; 7 bases match TRBD2. Per germline, CDR1 SGHTA and CDR2 FQGNSA. V lost 4 bases to trimming and J lost 4 bases; unmatched junction nucleotides: 5. CDR3 length: 14 amino acids.

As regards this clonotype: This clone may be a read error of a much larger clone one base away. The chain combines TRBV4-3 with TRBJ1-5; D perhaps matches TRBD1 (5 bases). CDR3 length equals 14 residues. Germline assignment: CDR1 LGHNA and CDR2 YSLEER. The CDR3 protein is CASSLYAGDQSQHF. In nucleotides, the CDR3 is TGCGCCAGCAGCCTCTACGCGGGGGATCAGTCCCAGCATTTT.

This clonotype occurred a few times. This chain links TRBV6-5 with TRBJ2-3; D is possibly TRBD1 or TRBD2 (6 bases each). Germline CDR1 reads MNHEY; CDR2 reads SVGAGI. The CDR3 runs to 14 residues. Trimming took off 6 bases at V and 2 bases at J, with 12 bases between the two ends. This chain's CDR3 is CASSGGSITDTQYF. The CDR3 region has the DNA TGTGCCAGCAGCGGGGGCTCTATCACAGATACGCAGTATTTT.

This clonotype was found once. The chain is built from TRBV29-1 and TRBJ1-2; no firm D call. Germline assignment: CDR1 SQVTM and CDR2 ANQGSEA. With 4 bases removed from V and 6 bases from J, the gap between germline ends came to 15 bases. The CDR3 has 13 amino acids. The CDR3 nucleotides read TGCAGCGTTGTGGATAGCTCTAGAAATGGCTACACCTTC. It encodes CSVVDSSRNGYTF.

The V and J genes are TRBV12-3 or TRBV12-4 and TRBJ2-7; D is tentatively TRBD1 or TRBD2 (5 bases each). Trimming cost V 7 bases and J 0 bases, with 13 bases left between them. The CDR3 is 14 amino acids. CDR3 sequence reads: CASTPGRISYEQYF. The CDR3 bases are TGTGCCAGCACCCCGGGACGGATCTCCTACGAGCAGTACTTC.

CDR3: CSVGGRTRGNEQYF. DNA for the CDR3: TGCAGCGTTGGGGGGAGGACTAGGGGTAATGAGCAGTACTTC. The chain is built from TRBV29-1 and TRBJ2-4, with 7 nucleotides matching TRBD2. J lost 13 bases, V lost 4 bases, and 16 bases had no gene match. The CDR3 consists of 14 residues. Germline V gene data show CDR1 as SQVTM and CDR2 as ANQGSEA.

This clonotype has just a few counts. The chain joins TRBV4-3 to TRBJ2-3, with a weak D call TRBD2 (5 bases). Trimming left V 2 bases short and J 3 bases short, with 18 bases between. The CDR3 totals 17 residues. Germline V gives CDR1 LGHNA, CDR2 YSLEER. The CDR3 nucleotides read TGCGCCAGCAGCCAAAGCGGAGGACGCCTTACGACAGATACGCAGTATTTT. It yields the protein CASSQSGGRLTTDTQYF.

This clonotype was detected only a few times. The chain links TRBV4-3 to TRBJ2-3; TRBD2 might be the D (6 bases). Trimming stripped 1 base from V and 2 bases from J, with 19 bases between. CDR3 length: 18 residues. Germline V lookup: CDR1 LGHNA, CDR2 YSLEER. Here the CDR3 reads CASSQVVQYSGITDTQYF. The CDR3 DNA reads TGCGCCAGCAGCCAAGTTGTACAGTATAGCGGAATCACAGATACGCAGTATTTT.

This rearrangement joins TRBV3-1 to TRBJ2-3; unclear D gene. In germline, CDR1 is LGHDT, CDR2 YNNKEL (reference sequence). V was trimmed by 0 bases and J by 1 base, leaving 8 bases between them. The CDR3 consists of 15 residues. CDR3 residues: CASSQDPSGTDTQYF. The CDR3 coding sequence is TGTGCCAGCAGCCAAGATCCAAGCGGCACAGATACGCAGTATTTT.

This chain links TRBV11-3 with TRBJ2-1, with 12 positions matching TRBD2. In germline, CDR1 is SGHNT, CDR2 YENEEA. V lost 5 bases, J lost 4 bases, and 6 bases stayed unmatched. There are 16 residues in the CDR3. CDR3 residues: CASSPKLAGGYNEQFF. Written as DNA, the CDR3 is TGTGCCAGCAGCCCTAAACTAGCGGGGGGATACAATGAGCAGTTCTTC. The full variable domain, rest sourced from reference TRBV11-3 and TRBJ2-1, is EAGVVQSPRYKIIEKKQPVAFWCNPISGHNTLYWYLQNLGQGPELLIRYENEEAVDDSQLPKDRFSAERLKGVDSTLKIQPAELGDSAVYLCASSPKLAGGYNEQFFGPGTRLTVL.

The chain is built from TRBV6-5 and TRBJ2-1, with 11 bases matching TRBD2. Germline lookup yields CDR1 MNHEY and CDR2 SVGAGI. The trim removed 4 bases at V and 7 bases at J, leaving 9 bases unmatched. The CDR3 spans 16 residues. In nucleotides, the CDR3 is TGTGCCAGCAGTTCGCTAACTAGCGGGGGCGGGAATGAGCAGTTCTTC. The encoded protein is CASSSLTSGGGNEQFF.

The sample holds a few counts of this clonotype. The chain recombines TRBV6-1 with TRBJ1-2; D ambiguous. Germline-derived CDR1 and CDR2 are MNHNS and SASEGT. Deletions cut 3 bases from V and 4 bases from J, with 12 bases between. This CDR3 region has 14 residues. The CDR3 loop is CASSEAAPLYGYTF. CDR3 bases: TGTGCCAGCAGTGAGGCAGCCCCCCTCTATGGCTACACCTTC.

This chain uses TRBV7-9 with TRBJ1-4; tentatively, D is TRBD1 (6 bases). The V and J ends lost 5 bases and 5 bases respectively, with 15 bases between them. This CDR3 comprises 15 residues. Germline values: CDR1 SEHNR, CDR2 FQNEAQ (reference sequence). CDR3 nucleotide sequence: TGTGCCAGCAGCCCCACAGGGAAGGGGAATGAAAAACTGTTTTTT. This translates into CASSPTGKGNEKLFF.

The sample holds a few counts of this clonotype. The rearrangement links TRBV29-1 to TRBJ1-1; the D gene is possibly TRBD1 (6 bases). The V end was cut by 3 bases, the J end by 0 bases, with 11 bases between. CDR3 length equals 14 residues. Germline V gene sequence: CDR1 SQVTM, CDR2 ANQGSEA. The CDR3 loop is CSVDLTGVNTEAFF. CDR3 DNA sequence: TGCAGCGTTGACCTGACAGGAGTGAACACTGAAGCTTTCTTT.

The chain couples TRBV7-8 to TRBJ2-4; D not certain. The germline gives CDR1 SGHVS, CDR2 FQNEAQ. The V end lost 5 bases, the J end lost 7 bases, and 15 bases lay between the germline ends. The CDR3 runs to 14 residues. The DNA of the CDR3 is TGTGCCAGCAGCCCCCCCGCGGTCCAGAACATTCAGTACTTC. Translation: CASSPPAVQNIQYF.

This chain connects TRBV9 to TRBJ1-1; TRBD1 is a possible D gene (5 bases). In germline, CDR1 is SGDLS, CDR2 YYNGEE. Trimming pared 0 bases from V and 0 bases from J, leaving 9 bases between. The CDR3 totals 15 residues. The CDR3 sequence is CASSVVPGMNTEAFF. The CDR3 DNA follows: TGTGCCAGCAGCGTAGTGCCAGGGATGAACACTGAAGCTTTCTTT.

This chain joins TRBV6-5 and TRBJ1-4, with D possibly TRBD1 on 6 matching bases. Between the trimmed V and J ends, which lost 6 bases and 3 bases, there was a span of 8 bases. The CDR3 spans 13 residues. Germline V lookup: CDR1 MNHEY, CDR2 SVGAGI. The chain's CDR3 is CASRWTANEKLFF. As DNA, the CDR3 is TGTGCCAGCAGGTGGACAGCTAATGAAAAACTGTTTTTT.

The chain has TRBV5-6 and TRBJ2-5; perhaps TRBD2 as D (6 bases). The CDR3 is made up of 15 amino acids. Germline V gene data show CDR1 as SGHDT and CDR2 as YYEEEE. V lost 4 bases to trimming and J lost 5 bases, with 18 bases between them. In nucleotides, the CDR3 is TGTGCCAGCAGCCCCCTGCGGGACGGGGACGAGACCCAGTACTTC. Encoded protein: CASSPLRDGDETQYF.

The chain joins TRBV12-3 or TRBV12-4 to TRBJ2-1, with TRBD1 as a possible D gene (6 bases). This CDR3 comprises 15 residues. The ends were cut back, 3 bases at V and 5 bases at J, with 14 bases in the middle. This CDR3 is CASSFRRTVDNEQFF. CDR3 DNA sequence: TGTGCCAGCAGTTTTAGGAGGACAGTGGACAATGAGCAGTTCTTC.

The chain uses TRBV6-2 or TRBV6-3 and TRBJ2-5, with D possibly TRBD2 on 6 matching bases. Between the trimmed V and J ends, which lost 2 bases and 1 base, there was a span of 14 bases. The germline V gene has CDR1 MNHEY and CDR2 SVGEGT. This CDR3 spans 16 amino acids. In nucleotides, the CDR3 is TGTGCCAGCAGTTACGTTCTTGGGGGACTCCAAGAGACCCAGTACTTC. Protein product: CASSYVLGGLQETQYF.

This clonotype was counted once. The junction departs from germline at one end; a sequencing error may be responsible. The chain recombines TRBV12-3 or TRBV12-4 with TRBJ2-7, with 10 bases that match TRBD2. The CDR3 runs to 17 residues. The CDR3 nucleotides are TGTGCCGGCAGTTTAGGGCTAGCGGGGGCTATCTCCTACGAGCAGTACTTC. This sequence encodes CAGSLGLAGAISYEQYF.

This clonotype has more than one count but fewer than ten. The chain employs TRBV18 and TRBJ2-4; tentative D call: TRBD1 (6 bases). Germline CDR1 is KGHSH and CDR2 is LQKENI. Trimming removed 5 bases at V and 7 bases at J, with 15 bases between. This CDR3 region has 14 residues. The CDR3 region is CASSSDTGKNIQYF. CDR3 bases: TGTGCCAGCTCATCTGATACAGGGAAGAACATTCAGTACTTC. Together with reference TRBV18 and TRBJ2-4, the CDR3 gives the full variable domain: NAGVMQNPRHLVRRRGQEARLRCSPMKGHSHVYWYRQLPEEGLKFMVYLQKENIIDESGMPKERFSAEFPKEGPSILRIQQVVRGDSAAYFCASSSDTGKNIQYFGAGTRLSVL.

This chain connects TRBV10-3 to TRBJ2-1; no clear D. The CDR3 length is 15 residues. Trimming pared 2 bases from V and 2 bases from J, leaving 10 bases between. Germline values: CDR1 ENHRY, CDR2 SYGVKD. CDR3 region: CAISENIEAYNEQFF. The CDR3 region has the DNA TGTGCCATCAGTGAGAACATCGAGGCCTACAATGAGCAGTTCTTC.

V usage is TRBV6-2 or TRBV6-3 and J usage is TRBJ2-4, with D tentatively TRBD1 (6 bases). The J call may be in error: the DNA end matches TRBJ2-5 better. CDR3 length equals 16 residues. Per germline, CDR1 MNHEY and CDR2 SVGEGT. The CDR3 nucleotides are TGTGCCAGCAGTTACCACCTTTTTTCAGGGGCAGAGACCCAGTACTTC. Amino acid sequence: CASSYHLFSGAETQYF.